These 2 T cell receptor beta chains were all obtained from the same sample, sequenced in a study of shared T cell receptors in the human thymus. The protocol was immunoSEQ multiplex PCR, while the TCRdb copy is restricted to in-frame clones and leaves out a portion. The sample holds roughly 710,000 clones, around 85% seen once. Another study also made use of these data, one on human thymus T cells.

The sample consisted of thymocytes. These TCRs come from a girl under two years old with a congenital heart defect.

This clone has just a few counts. V usage is TRBV7-2 and J usage is TRBJ2-7; 7 positions agree with TRBD1. The CDR3 loop spans 14 amino acids. V shed 5 bases and J 0 bases; nucleotides not matched to a gene: 4. The V gene's germline CDR1 is SGHTA and CDR2 FQGNSA. The CDR3 DNA sequence: TGTGCCAGCAGCGGGACAGCGAACTCCTACGAGCAGTACTTC. This gives the protein CASSGTANSYEQYF.

The chain employs TRBV4-3 and TRBJ2-7; maybe TRBD1 (6 bases). Germline V gives CDR1 LGHNA, CDR2 YSLEER. The CDR3 totals 15 residues. Trimming took 3 bases from V and 3 from J, leaving 15 bases between them. The CDR3 region has the DNA TGCGCCAGCAGCCATGAAGGGGGATGGCTCTACGAGCAGTACTTC. Its translation is CASSHEGGWLYEQYF.